This entry lists 21 T cell receptor beta chains sequenced from one sample in a study of human T cells and chemical hapten exposure. Time point meaning: patch test 2, 6 weeks after DPC sensitization. Treatment described: therapeutic diphenylcyclopropenone sensitization with weekly scalp DPC. TCRdb re-derived calls from the RACE reads in MiXCR, one entry per CDR3 protein. There are a few hundred thousand distinct CDR3 sequences in the sample; roughly 6% occur only once, and under 7% lies in the top ten. The starting material was whole blood, obtained in connection with sensitization to the hapten diphenylcyclopropenone (DPC). These receptor sequences come from a woman aged 18-35 years with alopecia areata. Some clones in this sample may be carry-over from other donors' samples.

In its sample, this clonotype was seen a few times. The V gene is TRBV5-1, the J gene TRBJ1-6; TRBD1 agrees at 9 bases. The CDR3 loop spans 12 amino acids. CDR1 and CDR2 from the germline V gene are SGHRS and YFSETQ. J was trimmed by 15 bases and V by 3 bases; bases with no gene match: 4. CDR3 residues: CASSSETGGLHF. For the CDR3, the DNA is TGCGCCAGCAGCTCCGAGACAGGGGGCCTCCACTTT.

In this sample, this clonotype turned up a few times. The V gene is TRBV5-6, the J gene TRBJ1-5; unclear D gene. CDR1 is SGHDT, CDR2 YYEEEE, per germline. Trimming removed 4 bases at V and 4 bases at J, with 6 bases between. This CDR3 comprises 12 residues. CDR3 sequence: CASSAANQPQHF. CDR3 bases: TGTGCCAGCAGCGCGGCTAATCAGCCCCAGCATTTT. The entire variable domain, with the rest obtained from reference TRBV5-6 and TRBJ1-5, is as follows: DAGVTQSPTHLIKTRGQQVTLRCSPKSGHDTVSWYQQALGQGPQFIFQYYEEEERQRGNFPDRFSGHQFPNYSSELNVNALLLGDSALYLCASSAANQPQHFGDGTRLSIL.

The chain recombines TRBV4-3 with TRBJ2-2; 10 bases match TRBD2. With V trimmed by 0 bases and J by 12 bases, 7 bases remained unmatched. Germline V gene data show CDR1 as LGHNA and CDR2 as YSLEER. CDR3 size: 15 residues. DNA for the CDR3: TGCGCCAGCAGCCAAGAGGGTAGCGGGGGGTATAAGCTGTTTTTT. Protein product: CASSQEGSGGYKLFF.

This clonotype was recorded a few times. The J gene is TRBJ2-3, the V gene TRBV29-1, with D possibly being TRBD1 or TRBD2 (5 bases each). The CDR3 contains 15 residues. Germline lookup yields CDR1 SQVTM and CDR2 ANQGSEA. The V end was cut by 4 bases, the J end by 0 bases, with 14 bases between. The CDR3 protein is CSVVTGPVSTDTQYF. Written as DNA, the CDR3 is TGCAGCGTTGTAACGGGACCAGTTAGCACAGATACGCAGTATTTT.

This clonotype was counted many times. The chain employs TRBV6-6 and TRBJ2-3; D is tentatively TRBD1 or TRBD2 (5 bases each). Per germline, CDR1 MNHNY and CDR2 SVGAGI (reference sequence). Trimming removed 6 bases from V and 5 bases from J, with 12 bases in between. The CDR3 consists of 13 residues. CDR3: CASSPGAIDTQYF. The CDR3 DNA sequence: TGTGCCAGCAGCCCCGGGGCAATAGATACGCAGTATTTT.

The sample holds many counts of this clonotype. The chain employs TRBV28 and TRBJ2-5; a possible D gene is TRBD1 (6 bases). CDR3 size: 15 residues. V was shortened by 6 bases and J by 4 bases, with 18 bases between the two germline ends. The germline CDR1 and CDR2 sequences are MDHEN and SYDVKM. In nucleotides, the CDR3 is TGTGCCAGCAGCCTCCCCCAGGGGTTGATAGAGACCCAGTACTTC. Translating it yields CASSLPQGLIETQYF.

This clonotype was seen a few times. This chain uses TRBV6-5 with TRBJ2-3, with 15 bases aligning to TRBD2. The CDR3 contains 20 residues. The V segment lost 3 bases and the J segment 0 bases; nucleotides outside the gene matches: 10. CDR1 and CDR2 from the germline V gene are MNHEY and SVGAGI. This CDR3 reads CASSYSGLAGGETSTDTQYF. CDR3 bases: TGTGCCAGCAGTTATTCCGGACTAGCGGGGGGGGAAACGAGCACAGATACGCAGTATTTT.

This clonotype came up many times. The CDR3 here is CASSLLRGGLTNEKLFF. The CDR3 DNA is TGTGCCAGCAGCCTCCTCCGTGGGGGGCTTACTAATGAAAAACTGTTTTTT. V usage is TRBV3-1 and J usage is TRBJ1-4; TRBD1 might be the D (6 bases). CDR1 and CDR2 (germline): LGHDT, YNNKEL (reference sequence). The CDR3 consists of 17 residues. V was shortened by 4 bases and J by 2 bases, with 17 bases between the two germline ends.

This clonotype came up many times. V and J are TRBV12-5 and TRBJ2-3; tentatively, D is TRBD2 (5 bases). CDR3 length: 14 residues. Germline V gene lookup returns CDR1 LGHNT and CDR2 FRNRAP. Trimming shortened V by 6 bases and J by 2 bases, and 12 bases separated the two germline ends. In DNA, the CDR3 is TGTGCTAGTGGCCCAGAGGGCGACACAGATACGCAGTATTTT. Protein product: CASGPEGDTDTQYF.

This clonotype was picked up many times. The chain couples TRBV6-2 or TRBV6-3 to TRBJ2-1, with D unclear. The CDR3 loop spans 13 amino acids. Germline V gene sequence: CDR1 MNHEY, CDR2 SVGEGT. V was clipped by 5 bases and J by 6 bases, with 11 bases between them. The CDR3 nucleotides are TGTGCCAGCAGTCGGACGATAGGCAATGAGCAGTTCTTC. Residues: CASSRTIGNEQFF.

This clonotype was detected only a few times. V and J are TRBV20-1 and TRBJ2-7, with 10 bases aligning to TRBD2. Germline CDR1 and CDR2: DFQATT and SNEGSKA (reference sequence). Germline trimming cut 0 bases from V and 7 bases from J; bases unmatched to any gene: 6. The CDR3 length is 14 residues. In DNA form, the CDR3 reads TGCAGTGCTAGAGAGGCAGCTAGCGGGGGAGAGCAGTACTTC. This translates into CSAREAASGGEQYF.

The chain is built from TRBV24-1 and TRBJ2-7, with D perhaps matching TRBD2 (5 bases). Germline lookup yields CDR1 KGHDR and CDR2 SFDVKD. There are 15 residues in the CDR3. Trimming removed 4 bases from V and 6 bases from J, with 18 bases in between. The DNA for the CDR3 is TGTGCCACCAGTGACCGCTTTCCATTAGCGAGCGAGCAGTACTTC. Translating it yields CATSDRFPLASEQYF.

This clonotype was detected many times. This chain links TRBV7-2 with TRBJ2-2, with unresolved D. Deletions cut 5 bases from V and 0 bases from J, with 4 bases between. This CDR3 contains 13 residues. Germline V gives CDR1 SGHTA, CDR2 FQGNSA. CDR3 sequence reads: CASSLPNTGELFF. CDR3 coding DNA: TGTGCCAGCAGCCTCCCGAACACCGGGGAGCTGTTTTTT.

This chain links TRBV6-2 or TRBV6-3 with TRBJ2-7; the D call may be TRBD1 or TRBD2 (5 bases each). Germline V gene lookup returns CDR1 MNHEY and CDR2 SVGEGT. V lost 2 bases and J lost 3, with 23 bases in between. This CDR3 contains 18 residues. CDR3: CASSYTLKSGTDFYEQYF. CDR3 bases: TGTGCCAGCAGTTACACTCTTAAATCCGGGACGGACTTCTACGAGCAGTACTTC.

The J gene is TRBJ2-7, the V gene TRBV6-5; possibly TRBD1 for D (6 bases). Germline assignment: CDR1 MNHEY and CDR2 SVGAGI. This CDR3 comprises 13 residues. V was shortened by 7 bases and J by 2 bases, with 12 bases between the two germline ends. CDR3 sequence: CASIETGTYEQYF. In DNA form, the CDR3 reads TGTGCCAGCATCGAAACAGGGACCTACGAGCAGTACTTC.

This clonotype was counted ten times or more. The gene calls are TRBV12-3 or TRBV12-4 and TRBJ1-2; 10 positions match TRBD1. The J segment lost 8 bases and the V segment lost 5 bases, leaving 8 bases of the junction unmatched. The CDR3 runs to 14 residues. The CDR3: CASSPDRGKRGYTF. The CDR3 nucleotides are TGTGCCAGCAGTCCGGACAGGGGGAAGCGAGGCTACACCTTC.

This chain connects TRBV6-6 to TRBJ2-7, with unresolved D. The CDR3 is 15 residues long. Germline V gives CDR1 MNHNY, CDR2 SVGAGI (reference sequence). V was trimmed by 2 bases and J by 0 bases, leaving 11 bases between them. CDR3 DNA: TGTGCCAGCAGTTACGACGTGCAGAGCTCCTACGAGCAGTACTTC. Its translation is CASSYDVQSSYEQYF.

This clonotype was detected a few times. The chain couples TRBV12-3 or TRBV12-4 to TRBJ1-6, with TRBD1 identical over 7 bases. With V trimmed by 4 bases and J by 8 bases, 5 bases remained unmatched. This CDR3 region has 14 residues. CDR3 DNA sequence: TGTGCCAGCAGTTCCCGGGACAGATATTCACCCCTCCACTTT. The encoded protein is CASSSRDRYSPLHF.

This clonotype was seen a few times. The V call is TRBV5-1, the J call TRBJ2-1; D is tentatively TRBD1 or TRBD2 (7 bases each). Trimming took 0 bases from V and 8 from J, leaving 15 bases between them. There are 15 residues in the CDR3. In germline, CDR1 is SGHRS, CDR2 YFSETQ. CDR3 DNA: TGCGCCAGCAGCTTGGACTGGCCAGGGGGGGATGAGCAGTTCTTC. This encodes CASSLDWPGGDEQFF.

The rearrangement links TRBV12-3 or TRBV12-4 to TRBJ1-5; TRBD1 is a possible D gene (6 bases). With 8 bases removed from V and 9 bases from J, the gap between germline ends came to 17 bases. The CDR3 has 13 residues. CDR3 coding DNA: TGTGCCAGCGGAAGGACAGCAGGACTGCCCCAGCATTTT. This encodes CASGRTAGLPQHF.

V usage is TRBV5-4 and J usage is TRBJ2-1, with TRBD1 matching 7 bases. This CDR3 is 14 amino acids long. Unmatched junction bases numbered 6, after V lost 6 bases and J lost 3 bases. From germline, CDR1 is SGHNT and CDR2 YYREEE (reference sequence). CDR3 sequence: CASNLQGNYNEQFF. As DNA, the CDR3 is TGTGCCAGCAACCTACAGGGGAACTACAATGAGCAGTTCTTC.